The subject of this entry is one T cell receptor beta chain. This sample stems from a study of control samples from healthy donors and cancer patients. Libraries were prepared by immunoSEQ multiplex PCR; TCRdb keeps only in-frame clonotypes and omits some of them. The sample contains some 130,000 clones, more than 80% of which appear only once. The CDR3 totals 15 residues. Germline V lookup: CDR1 MNHEY, CDR2 SMNVEV (reference sequence). The germline V and J ends were trimmed by 5 bases and 2 bases, with 14 bases remaining between them. Sequencing was done on a sample of blood. The clonotype originates from a man aged 40-50 years in good health. The rearrangement uses TRBV27 and TRBJ2-3; TRBD2 might be the D (5 bases). The CDR3 is CASSPRGGVTDTQYF. Written as DNA, the CDR3 is TGTGCCAGCAGTCCCCGGGGTGGGGTCACAGATACGCAGTATTTT.